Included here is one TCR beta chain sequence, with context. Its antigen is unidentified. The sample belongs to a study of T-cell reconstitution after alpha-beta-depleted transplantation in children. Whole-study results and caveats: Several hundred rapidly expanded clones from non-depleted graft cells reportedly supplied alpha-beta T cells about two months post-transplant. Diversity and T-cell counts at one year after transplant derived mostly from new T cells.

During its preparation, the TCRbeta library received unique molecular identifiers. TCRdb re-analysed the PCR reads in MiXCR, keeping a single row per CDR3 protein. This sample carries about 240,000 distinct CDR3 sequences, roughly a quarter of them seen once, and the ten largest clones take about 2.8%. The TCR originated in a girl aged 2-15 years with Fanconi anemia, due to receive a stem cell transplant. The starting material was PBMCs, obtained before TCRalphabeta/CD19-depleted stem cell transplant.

The CDR3, as DNA: TGTGCCAGCAGTTTTGTCCCAAGCAGGGCTTATGGCTACACCTTC. Translated, it gives CASSFVPSRAYGYTF. This rearrangement joins TRBV28 to TRBJ1-2, with D possibly being TRBD1 (5 bases). The CDR3 extends over 15 amino acids. Germline CDR1 and CDR2: MDHEN and SYDVKM. The germline V and J ends were trimmed by 3 bases and 5 bases, with 16 bases remaining between them.